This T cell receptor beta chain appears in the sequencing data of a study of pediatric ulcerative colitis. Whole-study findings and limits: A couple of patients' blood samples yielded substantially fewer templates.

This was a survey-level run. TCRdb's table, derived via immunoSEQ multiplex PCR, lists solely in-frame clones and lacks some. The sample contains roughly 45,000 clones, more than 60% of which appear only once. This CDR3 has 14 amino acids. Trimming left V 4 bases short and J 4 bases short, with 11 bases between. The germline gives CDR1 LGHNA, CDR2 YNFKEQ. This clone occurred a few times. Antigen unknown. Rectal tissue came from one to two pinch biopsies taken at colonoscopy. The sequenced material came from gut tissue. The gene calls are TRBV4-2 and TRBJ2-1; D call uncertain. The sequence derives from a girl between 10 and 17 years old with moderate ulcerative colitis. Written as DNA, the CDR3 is TGTGCCAGCAGCCGAAATCCTAATTACAATGAGCAGTTCTTC. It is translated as CASSRNPNYNEQFF.